This TCR beta chain emerged from a study of T cells in Graves' hyperthyroidism and ophthalmopathy. This clonotype was detected many times. Clinical symptoms, serum thyroxine, TRAb, thyroid ultrasound and orbital computed tomography informed diagnoses. RNA transcripts yielded amplified TCR beta CDR3 regions. An initial round of RT-PCR targeting the TCR CDR3 relied on the HTBI primer set. MiXCR, applied by TCRdb to the multiplex PCR reads, yields one record per CDR3 protein. The sample includes 500,000 to 650,000 distinct CDR3 sequences, 13% to 15% of them seen just once. The length of the CDR3 is 14 residues. Deletions cut 3 bases from V and 6 bases from J, with 15 bases between. CDR1 is MNHNS, CDR2 SASEGT, per germline.

This TCR came from a woman aged 40-49 years with Graves' hyperthyroidism. The V call is TRBV6-1, the J call TRBJ2-7; D might be TRBD1 (7 bases). Sequencing input: blood. CDR3 amino acids: CASSEPGQGGEQYF. The DNA for the CDR3 is TGTGCCAGCAGTGAGCCGGGGCAGGGGGGCGAGCAGTACTTC.